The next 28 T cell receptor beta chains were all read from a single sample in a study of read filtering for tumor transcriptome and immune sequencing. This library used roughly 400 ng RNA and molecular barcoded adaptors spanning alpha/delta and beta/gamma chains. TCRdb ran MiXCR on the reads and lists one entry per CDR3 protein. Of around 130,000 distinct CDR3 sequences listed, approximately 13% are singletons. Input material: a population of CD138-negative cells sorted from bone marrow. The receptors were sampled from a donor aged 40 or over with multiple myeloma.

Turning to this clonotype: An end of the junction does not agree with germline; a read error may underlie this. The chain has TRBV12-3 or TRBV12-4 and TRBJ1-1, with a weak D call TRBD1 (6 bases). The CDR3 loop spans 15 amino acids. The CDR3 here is CASSLADRLNTGAFF. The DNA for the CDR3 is TGTGCCAGCAGTTTAGCTGACAGGCTGAACACTGGAGCTTTCTTT.

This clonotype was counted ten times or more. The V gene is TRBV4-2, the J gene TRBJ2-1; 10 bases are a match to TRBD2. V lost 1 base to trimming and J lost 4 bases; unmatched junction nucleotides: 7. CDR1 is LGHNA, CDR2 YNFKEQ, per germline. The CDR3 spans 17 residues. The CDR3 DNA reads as TGTGCCAGCAGCCAAGTCCCAGGGACTAGCGAATACAATGAGCAGTTCTTC. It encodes CASSQVPGTSEYNEQFF.

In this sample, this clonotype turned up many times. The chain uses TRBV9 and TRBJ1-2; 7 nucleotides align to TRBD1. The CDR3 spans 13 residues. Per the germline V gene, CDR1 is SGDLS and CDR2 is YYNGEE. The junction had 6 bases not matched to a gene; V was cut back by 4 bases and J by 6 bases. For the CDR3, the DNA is TGTGCCAGCAGCTCACGGACAGGAGATGGCTACACCTTC. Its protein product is CASSSRTGDGYTF.

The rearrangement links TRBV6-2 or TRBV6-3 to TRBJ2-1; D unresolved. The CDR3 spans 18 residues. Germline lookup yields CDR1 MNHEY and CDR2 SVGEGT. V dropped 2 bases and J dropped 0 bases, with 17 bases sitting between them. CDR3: CASSYHTSDLGSYNEQFF. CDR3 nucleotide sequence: TGTGCCAGCAGTTACCACACCTCGGACCTGGGCTCCTACAATGAGCAGTTCTTC.

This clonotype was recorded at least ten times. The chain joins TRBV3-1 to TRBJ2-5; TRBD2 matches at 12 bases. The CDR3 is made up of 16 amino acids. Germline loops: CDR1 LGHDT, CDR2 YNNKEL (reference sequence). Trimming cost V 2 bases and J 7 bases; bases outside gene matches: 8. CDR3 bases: TGTGCCAGCAGCCAACCCCCTCCGGGACTAGCGGGGACCCAGTACTTC. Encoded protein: CASSQPPPGLAGTQYF.

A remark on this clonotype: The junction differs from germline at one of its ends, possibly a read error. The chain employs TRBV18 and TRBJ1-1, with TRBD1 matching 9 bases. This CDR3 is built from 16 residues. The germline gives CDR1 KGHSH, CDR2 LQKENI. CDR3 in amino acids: CASSPTGTGFNTEAFF. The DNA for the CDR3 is TGTGCCAGCTCACCTACTGGGACAGGGTTCAACACTGAGGCTTTCTTT.

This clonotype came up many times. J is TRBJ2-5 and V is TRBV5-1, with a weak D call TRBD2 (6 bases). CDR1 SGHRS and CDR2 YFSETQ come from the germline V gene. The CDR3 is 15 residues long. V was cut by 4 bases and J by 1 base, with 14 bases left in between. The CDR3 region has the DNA TGCGCCAGCAGCAGAAAAGCGGGCCCCCAAGAGACCCAGTACTTC. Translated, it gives CASSRKAGPQETQYF.

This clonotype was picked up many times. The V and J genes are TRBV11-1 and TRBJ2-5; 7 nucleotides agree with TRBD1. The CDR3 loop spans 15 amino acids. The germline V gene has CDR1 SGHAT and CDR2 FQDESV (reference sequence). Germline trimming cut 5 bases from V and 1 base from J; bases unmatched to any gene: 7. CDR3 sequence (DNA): TGTGCCAGCAGCCCGGGACAGATAAGCCAAGAGACCCAGTACTTC. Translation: CASSPGQISQETQYF.

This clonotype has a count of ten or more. As DNA, the CDR3 is TGTGCCATCAGTGTTGGTAGCTACGGCACAGATACGCAGTATTTT. Amino acid sequence: CAISVGSYGTDTQYF. V usage is TRBV10-3 and J usage is TRBJ2-3; D ambiguous. V lost 4 bases, J lost 1 base, and 12 bases lay in between. The germline V gene encodes CDR1 ENHRY and CDR2 SYGVKD. The CDR3 length is 15 residues.

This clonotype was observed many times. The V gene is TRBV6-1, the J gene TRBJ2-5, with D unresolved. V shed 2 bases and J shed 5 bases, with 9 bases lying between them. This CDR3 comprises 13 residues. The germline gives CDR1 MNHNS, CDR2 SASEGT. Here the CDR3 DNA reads TGTGCCAGCAGTGAACCGGGTCCGGAGACCCAGTACTTC. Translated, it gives CASSEPGPETQYF.

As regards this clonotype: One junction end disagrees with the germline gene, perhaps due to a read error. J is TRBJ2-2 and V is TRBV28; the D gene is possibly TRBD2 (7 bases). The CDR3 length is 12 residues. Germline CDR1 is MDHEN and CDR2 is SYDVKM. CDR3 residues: CASRPSTGGLFF. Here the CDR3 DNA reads TGTGCCAGCAGACCCAGCACCGGGGGGCTGTTCTTT.

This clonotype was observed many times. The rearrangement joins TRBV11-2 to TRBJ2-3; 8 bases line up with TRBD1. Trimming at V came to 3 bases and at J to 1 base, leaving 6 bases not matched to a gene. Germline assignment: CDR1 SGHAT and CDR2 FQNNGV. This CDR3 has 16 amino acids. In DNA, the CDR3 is TGTGCCAGCAGCTTGGCTGGGACAGGTGGCACAGATACGCAGTATTTT. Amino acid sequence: CASSLAGTGGTDTQYF.

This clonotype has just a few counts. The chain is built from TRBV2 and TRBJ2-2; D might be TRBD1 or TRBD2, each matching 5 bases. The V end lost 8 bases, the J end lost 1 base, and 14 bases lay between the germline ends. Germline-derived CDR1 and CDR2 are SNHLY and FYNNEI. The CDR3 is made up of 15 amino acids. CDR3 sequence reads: CASAKRGENTGELFF. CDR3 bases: TGTGCCAGCGCCAAGAGGGGAGAGAACACCGGGGAGCTGTTTTTT. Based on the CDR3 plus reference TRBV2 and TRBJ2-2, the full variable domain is EPEVTQTPSHQVTQMGQEVILRCVPISNHLYFYWYRQILGQKVEFLVSFYNNEISEKSEIFDDQFSVERPDGSNFTLKIRSTKLEDSAMYFCASAKRGENTGELFFGEGSRLTVL.

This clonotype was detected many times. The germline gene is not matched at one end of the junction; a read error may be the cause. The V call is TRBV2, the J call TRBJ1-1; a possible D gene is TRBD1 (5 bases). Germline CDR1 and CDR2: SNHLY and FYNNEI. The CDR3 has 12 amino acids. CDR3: CARRQMNTEAFF. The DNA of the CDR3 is TGTGCCCGCAGACAGATGAACACTGAAGCTTTCTTT.

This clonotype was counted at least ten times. The CDR3 DNA reads TGCGCCAGCCGTGGGGCTAACTATGGCTACACCTTC. It is translated as CASRGANYGYTF. The rearrangement uses TRBV5-1 and TRBJ1-2; no reliable D call. V lost 7 bases and J lost 0, with 7 bases in between. This CDR3 comprises 12 residues. Germline assignment: CDR1 SGHRS and CDR2 YFSETQ.

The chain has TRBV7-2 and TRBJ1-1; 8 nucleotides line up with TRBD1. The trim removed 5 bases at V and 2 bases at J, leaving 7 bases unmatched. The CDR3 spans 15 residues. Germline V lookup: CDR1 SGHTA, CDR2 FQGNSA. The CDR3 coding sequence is TGTGCCAGCAGCAGCCGGACAGGGTCTAACACTGAAGCTTTCTTT. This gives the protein CASSSRTGSNTEAFF. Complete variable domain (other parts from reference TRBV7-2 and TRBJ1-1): GAGVSQSPSNKVTEKGKDVELRCDPISGHTALYWYRQSLGQGLEFLIYFQGNSAPDKSGLPSDRFSAERTGGSVSTLTIQRTQQEDSAVYLCASSSRTGSNTEAFFGQGTRLTVV.

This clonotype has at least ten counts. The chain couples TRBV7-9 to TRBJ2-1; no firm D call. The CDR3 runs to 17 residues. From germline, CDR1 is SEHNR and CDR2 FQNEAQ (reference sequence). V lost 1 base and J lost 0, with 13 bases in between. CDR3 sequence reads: CASSLGSAAISYNEQFF. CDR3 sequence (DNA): TGTGCCAGCAGCTTAGGTTCGGCAGCGATCTCCTACAATGAGCAGTTCTTC.

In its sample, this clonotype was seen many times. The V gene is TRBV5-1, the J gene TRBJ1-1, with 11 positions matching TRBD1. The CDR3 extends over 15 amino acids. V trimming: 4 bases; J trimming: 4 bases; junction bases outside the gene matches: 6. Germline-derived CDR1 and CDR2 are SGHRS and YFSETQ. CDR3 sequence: CASSGTGGTGTEAFF. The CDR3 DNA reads TGCGCCAGCAGCGGGACAGGGGGAACGGGCACTGAAGCTTTCTTT. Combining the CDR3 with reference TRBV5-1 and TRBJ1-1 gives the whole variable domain KAGVTQTPRYLIKTRGQQVTLSCSPISGHRSVSWYQQTPGQGLQFLFEYFSETQRNKGNFPGRFSGRQFSNSRSEMNVSTLELGDSALYLCASSGTGGTGTEAFFGQGTRLTVV.

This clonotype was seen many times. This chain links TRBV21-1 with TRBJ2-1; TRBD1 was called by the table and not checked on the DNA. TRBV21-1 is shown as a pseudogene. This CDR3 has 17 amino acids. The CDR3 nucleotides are TGTGCCAGCAGCAAAGAAGGATTTAGGACAGGGCACAATGAGCAGTTCTTC. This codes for CASSKEGFRTGHNEQFF.

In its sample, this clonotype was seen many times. CDR3 nucleotides: TGTGCCACCAAACAGGGTCGATGGGGTGAGCAGTTCTTC. It specifies CATKQGRWGEQFF. The rearrangement uses TRBV6-2 or TRBV6-3 and TRBJ2-1, with a weak D call TRBD1 (6 bases). Germline CDR1 is MNHEY and CDR2 is SVGEGT. The V end was cut by 10 bases, the J end by 9 bases, with 19 bases between. The CDR3 runs 13 residues.

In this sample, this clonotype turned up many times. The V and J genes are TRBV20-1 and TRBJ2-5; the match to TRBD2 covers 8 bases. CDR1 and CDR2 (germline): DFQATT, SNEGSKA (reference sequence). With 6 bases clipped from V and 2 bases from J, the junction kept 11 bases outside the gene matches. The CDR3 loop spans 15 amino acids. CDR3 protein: CSATGGAGWQETQYF. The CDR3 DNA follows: TGCAGTGCCACCGGGGGGGCTGGGTGGCAAGAGACCCAGTACTTC.

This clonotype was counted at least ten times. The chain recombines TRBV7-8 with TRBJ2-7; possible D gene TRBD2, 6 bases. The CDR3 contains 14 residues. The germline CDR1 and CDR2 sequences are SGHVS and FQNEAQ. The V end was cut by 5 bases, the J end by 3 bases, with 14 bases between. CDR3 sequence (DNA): TGTGCCAGCAGCCCAGGAGGGGTTCTCTACGAGCAGTACTTC. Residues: CASSPGGVLYEQYF.

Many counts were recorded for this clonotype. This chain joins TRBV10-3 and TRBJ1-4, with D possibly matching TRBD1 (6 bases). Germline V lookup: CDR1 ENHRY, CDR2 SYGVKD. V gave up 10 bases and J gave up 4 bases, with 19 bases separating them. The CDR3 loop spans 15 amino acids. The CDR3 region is CASSSEQGRNEKLFF. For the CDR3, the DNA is TGTGCCAGCTCCTCAGAACAGGGACGTAATGAAAAACTGTTTTTT.

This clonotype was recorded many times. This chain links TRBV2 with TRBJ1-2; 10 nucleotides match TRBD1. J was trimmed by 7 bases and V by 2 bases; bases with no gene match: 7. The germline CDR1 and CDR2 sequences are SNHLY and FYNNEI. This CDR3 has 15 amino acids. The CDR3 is CASSELGTGEGGYTF. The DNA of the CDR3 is TGTGCCAGCAGTGAACTTGGGACAGGGGAAGGTGGCTACACCTTC.

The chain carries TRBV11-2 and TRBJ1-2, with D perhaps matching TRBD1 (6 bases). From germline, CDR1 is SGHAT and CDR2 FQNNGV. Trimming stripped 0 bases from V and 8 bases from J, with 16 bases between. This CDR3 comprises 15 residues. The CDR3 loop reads CASSLEGGGGEGYTF. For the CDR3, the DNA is TGTGCCAGCAGCTTAGAAGGTGGGGGGGGCGAAGGCTACACCTTC.

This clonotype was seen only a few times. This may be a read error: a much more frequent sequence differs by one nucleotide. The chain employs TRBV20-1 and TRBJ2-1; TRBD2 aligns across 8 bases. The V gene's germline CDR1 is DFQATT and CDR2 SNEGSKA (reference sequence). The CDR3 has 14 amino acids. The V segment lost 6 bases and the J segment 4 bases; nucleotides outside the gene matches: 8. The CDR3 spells CSAPPAGAYNEQFF. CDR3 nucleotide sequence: TGCAGTGCCCCCCCAGCGGGGGCTTACAATGAGCAGTTCTTC.

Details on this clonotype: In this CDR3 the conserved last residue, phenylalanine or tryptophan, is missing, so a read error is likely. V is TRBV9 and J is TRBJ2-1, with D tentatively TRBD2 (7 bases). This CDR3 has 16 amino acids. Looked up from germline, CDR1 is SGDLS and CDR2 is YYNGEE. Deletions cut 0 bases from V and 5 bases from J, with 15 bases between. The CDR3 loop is CASSVVGGGANNEQFL. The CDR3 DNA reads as TGTGCCAGCAGCGTAGTTGGCGGGGGCGCGAACAATGAGCAGTTCCTC.

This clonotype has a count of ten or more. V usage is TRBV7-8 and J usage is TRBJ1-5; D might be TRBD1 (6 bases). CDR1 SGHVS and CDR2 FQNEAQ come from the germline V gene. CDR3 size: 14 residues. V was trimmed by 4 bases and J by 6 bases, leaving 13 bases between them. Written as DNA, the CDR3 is TGTGCCAGCAGCTCTATACAGGGAGTTCAGCCCCAGCATTTT. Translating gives CASSSIQGVQPQHF.